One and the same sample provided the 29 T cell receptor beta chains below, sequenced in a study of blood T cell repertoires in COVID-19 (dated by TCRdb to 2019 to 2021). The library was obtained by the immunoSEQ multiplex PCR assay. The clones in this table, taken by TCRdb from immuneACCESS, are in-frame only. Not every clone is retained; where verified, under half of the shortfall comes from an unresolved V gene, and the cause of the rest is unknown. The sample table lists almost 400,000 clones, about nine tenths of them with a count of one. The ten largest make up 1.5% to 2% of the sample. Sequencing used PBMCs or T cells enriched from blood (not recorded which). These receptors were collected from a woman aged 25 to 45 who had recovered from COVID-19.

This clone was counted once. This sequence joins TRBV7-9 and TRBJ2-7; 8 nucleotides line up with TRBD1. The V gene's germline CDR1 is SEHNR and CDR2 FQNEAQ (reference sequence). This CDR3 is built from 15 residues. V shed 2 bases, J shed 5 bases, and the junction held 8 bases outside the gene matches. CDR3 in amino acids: CASSLKQGVVDEQYF. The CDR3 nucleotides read TGTGCCAGCAGCTTAAAACAGGGGGTAGTTGACGAGCAGTACTTC.

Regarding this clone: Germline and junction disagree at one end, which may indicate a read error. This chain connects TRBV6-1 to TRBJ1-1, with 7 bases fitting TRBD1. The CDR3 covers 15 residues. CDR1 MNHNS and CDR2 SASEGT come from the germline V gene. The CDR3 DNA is TGTGCCAGCAGTGAAGGACCGCGGACAGGCCTCAGGGTGGAGTTT. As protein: CASSEGPRTGLRVEF.

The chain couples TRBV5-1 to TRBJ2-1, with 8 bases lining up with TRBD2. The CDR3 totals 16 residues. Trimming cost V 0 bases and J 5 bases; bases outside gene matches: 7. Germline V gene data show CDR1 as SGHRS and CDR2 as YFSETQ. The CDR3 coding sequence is TGCGCCAGCAGCTTGGCCGGCACTAGCGGAAACAATGAGCAGTTCTTC. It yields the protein CASSLAGTSGNNEQFF. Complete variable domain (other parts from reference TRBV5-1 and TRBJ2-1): KAGVTQTPRYLIKTRGQQVTLSCSPISGHRSVSWYQQTPGQGLQFLFEYFSETQRNKGNFPGRFSGRQFSNSRSEMNVSTLELGDSALYLCASSLAGTSGNNEQFFGPGTRLTVL.

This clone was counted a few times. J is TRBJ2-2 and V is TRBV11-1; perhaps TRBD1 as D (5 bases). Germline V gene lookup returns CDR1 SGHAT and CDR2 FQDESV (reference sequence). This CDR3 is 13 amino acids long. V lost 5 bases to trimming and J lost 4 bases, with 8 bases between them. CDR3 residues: CASSPGPTGELFF. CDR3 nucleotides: TGTGCCAGCAGCCCAGGGCCCACCGGGGAGCTGTTTTTT.

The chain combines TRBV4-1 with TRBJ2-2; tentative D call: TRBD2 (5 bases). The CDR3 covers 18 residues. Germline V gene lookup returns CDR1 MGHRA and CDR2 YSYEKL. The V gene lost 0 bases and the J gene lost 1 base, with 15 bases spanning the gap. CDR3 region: CASSQDYEGRMNTGELFF. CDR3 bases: TGCGCCAGCAGCCAAGACTATGAGGGTCGAATGAACACCGGGGAGCTGTTTTTT.

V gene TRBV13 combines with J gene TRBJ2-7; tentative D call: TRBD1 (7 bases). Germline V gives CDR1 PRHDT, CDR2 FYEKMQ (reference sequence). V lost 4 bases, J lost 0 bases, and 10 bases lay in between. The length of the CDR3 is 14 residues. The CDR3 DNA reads TGTGCCAGCAGCTGGAGGGACAGCTCCTACGAGCAGTACTTC. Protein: CASSWRDSSYEQYF.

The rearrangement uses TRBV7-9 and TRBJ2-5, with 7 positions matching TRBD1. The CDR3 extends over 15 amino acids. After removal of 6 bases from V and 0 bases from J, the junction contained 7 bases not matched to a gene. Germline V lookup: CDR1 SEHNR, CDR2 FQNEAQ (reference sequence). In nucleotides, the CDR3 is TGTGCCAGCAGTACGGGACAGCCGTACCAAGAGACCCAGTACTTC. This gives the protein CASSTGQPYQETQYF.

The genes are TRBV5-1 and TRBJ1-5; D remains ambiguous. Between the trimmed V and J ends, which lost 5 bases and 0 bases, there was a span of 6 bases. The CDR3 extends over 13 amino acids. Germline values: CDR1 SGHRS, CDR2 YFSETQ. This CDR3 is CASRENSNQPQHF. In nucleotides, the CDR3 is TGCGCCAGCAGAGAGAATAGCAATCAGCCCCAGCATTTT.

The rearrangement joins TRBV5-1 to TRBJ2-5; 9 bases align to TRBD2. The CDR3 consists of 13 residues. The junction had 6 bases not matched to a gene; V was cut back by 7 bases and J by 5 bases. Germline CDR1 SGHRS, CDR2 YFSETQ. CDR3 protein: CASGSGGPETQYF. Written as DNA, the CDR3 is TGCGCCAGCGGCAGCGGGGGGCCGGAGACCCAGTACTTC.

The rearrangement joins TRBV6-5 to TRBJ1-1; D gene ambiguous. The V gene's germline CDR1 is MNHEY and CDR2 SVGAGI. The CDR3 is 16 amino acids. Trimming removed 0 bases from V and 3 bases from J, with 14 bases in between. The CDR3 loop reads CASSYSFRVADTEAFF. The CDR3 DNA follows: TGTGCCAGCAGTTACTCGTTCCGGGTAGCGGACACTGAAGCTTTCTTT.

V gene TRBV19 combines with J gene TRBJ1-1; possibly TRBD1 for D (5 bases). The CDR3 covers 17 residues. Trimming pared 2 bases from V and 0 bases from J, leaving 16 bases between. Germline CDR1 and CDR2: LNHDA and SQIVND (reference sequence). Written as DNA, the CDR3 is TGTGCCAGTAGTATAAGGGGATTTAATAACATGAACACTGAAGCTTTCTTT. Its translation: CASSIRGFNNMNTEAFF.

The CDR3 here is CASSLFGELNQPQHF. The CDR3, as DNA: TGCGCCAGCAGCTTGTTCGGGGAACTCAATCAGCCCCAGCATTTT. V usage is TRBV5-1 and J usage is TRBJ1-5, with D unresolved. This CDR3 has 15 residues. Germline-derived CDR1 and CDR2 are SGHRS and YFSETQ. The V and J ends lost 1 base and 3 bases respectively, with 11 bases between them.

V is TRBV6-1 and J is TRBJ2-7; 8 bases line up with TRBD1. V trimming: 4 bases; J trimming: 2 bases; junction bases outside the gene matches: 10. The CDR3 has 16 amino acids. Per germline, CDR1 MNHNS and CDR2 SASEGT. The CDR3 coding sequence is TGTGCCAGCAGTGCAACCTCCGGGACAGGTGCCTACGAGCAGTACTTC. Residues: CASSATSGTGAYEQYF.

CDR3 in amino acids: CASSPGTGHGYTF. The CDR3 DNA reads TGTGCCAGCTCACCCGGGACAGGCCATGGCTACACCTTC. The chain employs TRBV18 and TRBJ1-2; 8 nucleotides match TRBD1. This CDR3 is 13 amino acids long. CDR1 and CDR2 from the germline V gene are KGHSH and LQKENI. V lost 3 bases to trimming and J lost 6 bases; unmatched junction nucleotides: 3.

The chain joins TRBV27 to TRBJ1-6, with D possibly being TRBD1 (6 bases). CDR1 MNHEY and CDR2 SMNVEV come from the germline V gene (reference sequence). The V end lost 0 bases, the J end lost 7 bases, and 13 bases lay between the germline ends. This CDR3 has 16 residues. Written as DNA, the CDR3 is TGTGCCAGCAGTTTATCAGCTGGGACACCAAATTCACCCCTCCACTTT. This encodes CASSLSAGTPNSPLHF.

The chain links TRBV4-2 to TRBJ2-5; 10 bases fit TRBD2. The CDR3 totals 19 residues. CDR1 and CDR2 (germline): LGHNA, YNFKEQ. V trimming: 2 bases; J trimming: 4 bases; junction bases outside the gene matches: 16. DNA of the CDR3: TGTGCCAGCAGCCAATCTAGCGGGGGCGACCTGAACTCCATAGAGACCCAGTACTTC. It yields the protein CASSQSSGGDLNSIETQYF.

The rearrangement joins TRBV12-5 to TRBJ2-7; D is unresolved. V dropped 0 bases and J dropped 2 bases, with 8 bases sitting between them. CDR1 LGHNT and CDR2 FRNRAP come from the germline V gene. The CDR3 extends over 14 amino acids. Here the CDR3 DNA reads TGTGCTAGTGGTTTGGTATATCGGGCCTACGAGCAGTACTTC. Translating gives CASGLVYRAYEQYF. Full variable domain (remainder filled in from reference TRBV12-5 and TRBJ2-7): DARVTQTPRHKVTEMGQEVTMRCQPILGHNTVFWYRQTMMQGLELLAYFRNRAPLDDSGMPKDRFSAEMPDATLATLKIQPSEPRDSAVYFCASGLVYRAYEQYFGPGTRLTVT.

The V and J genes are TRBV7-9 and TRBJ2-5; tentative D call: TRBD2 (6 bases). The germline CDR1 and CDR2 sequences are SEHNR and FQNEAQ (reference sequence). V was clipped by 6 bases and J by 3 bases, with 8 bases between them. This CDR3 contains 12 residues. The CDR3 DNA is TGTGCCAGCAGTCGACTAGAAGAGACCCAGTACTTC. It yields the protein CASSRLEETQYF.

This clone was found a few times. The CDR3 loop is CASSPPGLGYTGELFF. The CDR3, as DNA: TGTGCCAGCAGCCCCCCGGGACTAGGGTACACCGGGGAGCTGTTTTTT. V gene TRBV5-4 combines with J gene TRBJ2-2; 8 positions agree with TRBD2. Germline V lookup: CDR1 SGHNT, CDR2 YYREEE (reference sequence). The CDR3 runs to 16 residues. V gave up 4 bases and J gave up 3 bases; unmatched junction bases: 8.

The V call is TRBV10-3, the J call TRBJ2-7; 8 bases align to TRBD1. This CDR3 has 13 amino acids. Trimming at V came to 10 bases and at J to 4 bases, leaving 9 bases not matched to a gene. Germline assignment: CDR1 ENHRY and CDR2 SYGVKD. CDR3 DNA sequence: TGTGCCAGTTCAGGGGGCGAGCAGTACGAGCAGTACTTC. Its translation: CASSGGEQYEQYF.

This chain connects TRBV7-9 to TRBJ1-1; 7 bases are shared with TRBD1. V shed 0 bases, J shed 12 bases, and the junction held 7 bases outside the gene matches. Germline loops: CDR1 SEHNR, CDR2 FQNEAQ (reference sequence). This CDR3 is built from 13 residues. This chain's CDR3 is CASSLADRFKTFF. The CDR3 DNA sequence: TGTGCCAGCAGCTTAGCGGACAGGTTCAAGACTTTCTTT. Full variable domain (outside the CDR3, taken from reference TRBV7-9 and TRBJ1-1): DTGVSQNPRHKITKRGQNVTFRCDPISEHNRLYWYRQTLGQGPEFLTYFQNEAQLEKSRLLSDRFSAERPKGSFSTLEIQRTEQGDSAMYLCASSLADRFKTFFGQGTRLTVV.

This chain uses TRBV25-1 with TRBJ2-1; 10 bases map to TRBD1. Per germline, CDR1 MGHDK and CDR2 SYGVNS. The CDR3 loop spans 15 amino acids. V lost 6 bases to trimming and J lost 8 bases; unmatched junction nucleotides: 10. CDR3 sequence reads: CASSASGQGRHEQFF. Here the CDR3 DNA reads TGTGCCAGCAGCGCTTCGGGACAGGGGAGGCATGAGCAGTTCTTC.

This CDR3 is CASSPRGGGYYGYTF. In DNA, the CDR3 is TGTGCCAGCAGCCCCCGGGGGGGAGGTTACTATGGCTACACCTTC. The genes are TRBV7-8 and TRBJ1-2; D may be TRBD1 (5 bases). The CDR3 consists of 15 residues. V was shortened by 5 bases and J by 3 bases, with 16 bases between the two germline ends. Germline assignment: CDR1 SGHVS and CDR2 FQNEAQ.

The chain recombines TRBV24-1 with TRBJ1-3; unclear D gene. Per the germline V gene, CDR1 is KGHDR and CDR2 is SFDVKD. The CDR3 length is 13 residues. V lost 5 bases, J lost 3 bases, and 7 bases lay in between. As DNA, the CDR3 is TGTGCCACCAGTGGAGGGATTGGAAACACCATATATTTT. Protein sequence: CATSGGIGNTIYF.

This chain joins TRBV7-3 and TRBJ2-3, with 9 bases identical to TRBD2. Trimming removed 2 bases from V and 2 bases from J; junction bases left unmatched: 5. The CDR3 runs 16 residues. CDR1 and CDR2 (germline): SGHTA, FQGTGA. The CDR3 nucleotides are TGTGCCAGCAGCTTAGGGACTAGCTTTACCACAGATACGCAGTATTTT. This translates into CASSLGTSFTTDTQYF.

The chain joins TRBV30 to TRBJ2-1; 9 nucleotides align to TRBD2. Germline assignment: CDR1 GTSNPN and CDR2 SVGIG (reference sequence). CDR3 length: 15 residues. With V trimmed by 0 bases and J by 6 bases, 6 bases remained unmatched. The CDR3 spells CAWSVGGRARNEQFF. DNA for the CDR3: TGTGCCTGGAGTGTAGGCGGGAGGGCCCGCAATGAGCAGTTCTTC.

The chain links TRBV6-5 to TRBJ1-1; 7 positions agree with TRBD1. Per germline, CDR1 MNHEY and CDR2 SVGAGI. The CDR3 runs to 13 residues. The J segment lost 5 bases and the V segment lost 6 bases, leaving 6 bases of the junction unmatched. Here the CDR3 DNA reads TGTGCCAGCAGGGACAGGAGGGAGACTGAAGCTTTCTTT. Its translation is CASRDRRETEAFF.

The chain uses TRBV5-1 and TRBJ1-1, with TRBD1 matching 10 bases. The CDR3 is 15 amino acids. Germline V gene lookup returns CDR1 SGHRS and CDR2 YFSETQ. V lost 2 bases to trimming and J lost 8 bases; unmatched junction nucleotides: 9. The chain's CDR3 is CASSLEPGTGAEAFF. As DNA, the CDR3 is TGCGCCAGCAGCTTAGAACCCGGGACAGGGGCGGAAGCTTTCTTT. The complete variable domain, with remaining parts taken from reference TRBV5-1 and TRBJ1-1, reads KAGVTQTPRYLIKTRGQQVTLSCSPISGHRSVSWYQQTPGQGLQFLFEYFSETQRNKGNFPGRFSGRQFSNSRSEMNVSTLELGDSALYLCASSLEPGTGAEAFFGQGTRLTVV.

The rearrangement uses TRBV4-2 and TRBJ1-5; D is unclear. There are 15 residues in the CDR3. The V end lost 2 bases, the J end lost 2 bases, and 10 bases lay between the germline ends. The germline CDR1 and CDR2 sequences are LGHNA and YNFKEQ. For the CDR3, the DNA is TGTGCCAGCAGCCAAACCGGGTCAGGCAATCAGCCCCAGCATTTT. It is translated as CASSQTGSGNQPQHF.